The clone carrying this TCR beta chain was counted once. Sequenced by immunoSEQ multiplex PCR; TCRdb stores in-frame clones only, minus some. This sample has about 52,000 clones, with roughly 87% found just once. This CDR3 spans 13 amino acids. Looked up from germline, CDR1 is MNHEY and CDR2 is SMNVEV (reference sequence). Trimming removed 5 bases at V and 2 bases at J, with 9 bases between. This sample was taken from a study of blood T cell repertoires in COVID-19. The V gene is TRBV27, the J gene TRBJ1-1; D is possibly TRBD1 (6 bases). The sequencing input was peripheral blood. This TCR was recovered from a human donor in a cohort sampled during active COVID-19. CDR3 bases: TGTGCCAGCAGTGAGGACAGTAACACTGAAGCTTTCTTT. It specifies CASSEDSNTEAFF.